A single sample gave rise to the 26 T cell receptor beta chains below, sequenced in a study of regulatory T cells in long-lasting Graves disease. Time point of the sample: persistent/refractory GD, antithyroid drugs over 5 years with positive TRAb. RNA isolated from PBMCs was used to make the TCR library. Arm-PCR of CDR3 regions with iRepertoire HTBI primers generated TCR beta libraries. TCRdb used MiXCR to reprocess the multiplex PCR reads, holding one entry per CDR3 protein. In the table there are fewer than 450,000 distinct CDR3 sequences, less than 25% of which are singletons. Sequenced here: peripheral blood mononuclear cells (PBMCs), sampled when the disease was refractory, from a patient treated with antithyroid drugs. Every receptor here comes from a female donor with Graves disease.

Points on this clonotype: A single base separates this from a much larger clone, so it may be a read error. V and J are TRBV7-2 and TRBJ2-5; D gene ambiguous. The V and J ends lost 6 bases and 3 bases respectively, with 17 bases between them. CDR3 length equals 15 residues. Germline CDR1 is SGHTA and CDR2 is FQGNSA. Written as DNA, the CDR3 is TGTGCCAGCAGTTTTTCCAAGTTTACAGAAGAGACCCAGTACTTC. Translated, it gives CASSFSKFTEETQYF.

This clonotype was found many times. The chain employs TRBV7-2 and TRBJ2-7; possibly TRBD2 for D (5 bases). CDR3 size: 13 residues. Germline V gene lookup returns CDR1 SGHTA and CDR2 FQGNSA. Trimming took off 1 base at V and 6 bases at J, with 10 bases between the two ends. This CDR3 reads CASSLGPRGEQYF. The CDR3 DNA reads as TGTGCCAGCAGCTTAGGGCCACGGGGCGAGCAGTACTTC.

This clonotype was recorded at least ten times. This chain connects TRBV6-5 to TRBJ1-2, with unresolved D. The V gene's germline CDR1 is MNHEY and CDR2 SVGAGI. There are 12 residues in the CDR3. Trimming pared 2 bases from V and 7 bases from J, leaving 8 bases between. Here the CDR3 reads CASSYPGLGYTF. CDR3 sequence (DNA): TGTGCCAGCAGTTACCCTGGTCTTGGCTACACCTTC.

This clonotype has ten or more counts. The CDR3 sequence: CASRTSGTREQYF. The DNA of the CDR3 is TGTGCCAGCAGGACTAGCGGGACGCGGGAGCAGTACTTC. The V and J genes are TRBV12-3 or TRBV12-4 and TRBJ2-7, with 11 positions matching TRBD2. V lost 6 bases and J lost 7; bases outside the gene matches: 5. The CDR3 sequence is 13 residues long.

The chain is built from TRBV9 and TRBJ2-7; tentative D call: TRBD1 (5 bases). Trimming left V 4 bases short and J 4 bases short, with 18 bases between. Germline values: CDR1 SGDLS, CDR2 YYNGEE. The CDR3 is 15 amino acids. CDR3 loop: CASSPRAPQGYEQYF. CDR3 sequence (DNA): TGTGCCAGCAGCCCCCGGGCACCCCAGGGTTACGAGCAGTACTTC.

The chain links TRBV9 to TRBJ1-2; 8 nucleotides agree with TRBD1. V trimming: 0 bases; J trimming: 8 bases; junction bases outside the gene matches: 9. This CDR3 is 15 amino acids long. Germline CDR1 and CDR2: SGDLS and YYNGEE. The CDR3 coding sequence is TGTGCCAGCAGCGTAGAGGGGACAGGCGGAGGGGGCTACACCTTC. It codes for CASSVEGTGGGGYTF.

The table lists this clonotype with many counts. The genes are TRBV28 and TRBJ1-5; 7 bases align to TRBD1. V lost 5 bases, J lost 4 bases, and 8 bases stayed unmatched. Germline CDR1 reads MDHEN; CDR2 reads SYDVKM. The CDR3 length is 15 residues. CDR3 DNA: TGTGCCAGCAGTGAAAGACAGGGCCCTAATCAGCCCCAGCATTTT. Residues: CASSERQGPNQPQHF.

The chain employs TRBV7-2 and TRBJ2-5, with 13 bases aligning to TRBD2. The V segment lost 3 bases and the J segment 10 bases; nucleotides outside the gene matches: 14. Germline V gives CDR1 SGHTA, CDR2 FQGNSA. The CDR3 contains 17 residues. The CDR3 nucleotides are TGTGCCAGCAGCTTGGGACTAGCGGGACCCCGGGGGGGGGGCCAGTACTTC. It yields the protein CASSLGLAGPRGGGQYF.

The chain joins TRBV7-6 to TRBJ2-1; D possibly corresponds to TRBD2 (5 bases). The length of the CDR3 is 15 residues. The V gene's germline CDR1 is SGHVS and CDR2 FNYEAQ. V lost 1 base to trimming and J lost 6 bases, with 13 bases between them. The CDR3 DNA follows: TGTGCCAGCAGCTTAGAAGTGAGCACTAGCAATGAGCAGTTCTTC. The encoded protein is CASSLEVSTSNEQFF.

The J gene is TRBJ1-3, the V gene TRBV7-9, with 10 bases matching TRBD1. CDR1 SEHNR and CDR2 FQNEAQ come from the germline V gene (reference sequence). CDR3 length: 15 residues. The V gene end was trimmed by 5 bases and the J gene end by 2 bases; junction bases not matched to a gene: 3. The DNA for the CDR3 is TGTGCCAGCAGCCCAGGACAGGGGGCTGGAAACACCATATATTTT. This codes for CASSPGQGAGNTIYF.

In the case of this clonotype: Being one base from a much bigger clone, this may be a read error. The CDR3 DNA sequence: TGCGCCAGCAGCAACCCGGGTTATTACGGGGGCTGCACCTTC. Amino acid sequence: CASSNPGYYGGCTF. V is TRBV10-2 and J is TRBJ1-2; TRBD1 is a possible D gene (6 bases). Germline CDR1 WSHSY, CDR2 SAAADI. The CDR3 sequence is 14 residues long.

This clonotype was detected a few times. This CDR3 reads CASSYAVGVQPQHF. In DNA form, the CDR3 reads TGTGCCAGCAGTTACGCAGTCGGTGTTCAGCCCCAGCATTTT. This chain links TRBV6-2 or TRBV6-3 with TRBJ1-5; D is ambiguous. The germline gives CDR1 MNHEY, CDR2 SVGEGT. The germline V and J ends were trimmed by 2 bases and 6 bases, with 11 bases remaining between them. CDR3 length: 14 residues.

The chain recombines TRBV20-1 with TRBJ1-5, with D uncertain. Trimming took off 3 bases at V and 0 bases at J, with 9 bases between the two ends. Germline CDR1 is DFQATT and CDR2 is SNEGSKA (reference sequence). This CDR3 is 14 amino acids long. The CDR3 spells CSASGGDSNQPQHF. DNA of the CDR3: TGCAGTGCTAGCGGCGGTGATAGCAATCAGCCCCAGCATTTT.

This clonotype was seen a handful of times. The chain is built from TRBV7-2 and TRBJ1-6; 10 positions agree with TRBD1. The trim removed 4 bases at V and 8 bases at J, leaving 8 bases unmatched. The germline V gene has CDR1 SGHTA and CDR2 FQGNSA. The CDR3 is 16 amino acids. CDR3 coding DNA: TGTGCCAGCAGCTCCGTGGGGACAGGGGTTGATTCACCCCTCCACTTT. Translated: CASSSVGTGVDSPLHF.

This clonotype was counted a few times. The chain joins TRBV29-1 to TRBJ2-5, with 11 bases identical to TRBD2. The CDR3 totals 15 residues. Germline V CDR1 and CDR2: SQVTM, ANQGSEA. After removal of 6 bases from V and 2 bases from J, the junction contained 8 bases not matched to a gene. CDR3 sequence reads: CSVFPVAGGQETQYF. DNA for the CDR3: TGCAGCGTCTTTCCAGTAGCGGGAGGGCAAGAGACCCAGTACTTC.

At least ten counts were recorded for this clonotype. The chain carries TRBV2 and TRBJ2-5; TRBD1 might be the D (6 bases). Germline V gene data show CDR1 as SNHLY and CDR2 as FYNNEI. The length of the CDR3 is 14 residues. Trimming removed 8 bases from V and 4 bases from J, with 17 bases in between. The DNA of the CDR3 is TGTGCCAGCGCAGTACAGGGATCCAGAGAGACCCAGTACTTC. Translation gives CASAVQGSRETQYF.

The chain has TRBV7-8 and TRBJ2-2; TRBD1 is a possible D gene (6 bases). Germline V gene data show CDR1 as SGHVS and CDR2 as FQNEAQ. V was pared by 3 bases and J by 3 bases, with 17 bases between. The CDR3 runs to 17 residues. The CDR3 is CASSFPDRWKDTGELFF. The CDR3 bases are TGTGCCAGCAGCTTCCCCGACAGGTGGAAAGACACCGGGGAGCTGTTTTTT.

The sample holds many counts of this clonotype. V gene TRBV12-3 or TRBV12-4 combines with J gene TRBJ2-2; TRBD1 might be the D (6 bases). The CDR3 length is 14 residues. The V and J ends lost 6 bases and 1 base respectively, with 9 bases between them. The CDR3 loop reads CASRPRGNTGELFF. The CDR3 DNA is TGTGCCAGCAGGCCCAGGGGGAACACCGGGGAGCTGTTTTTT.

This chain connects TRBV5-1 to TRBJ2-7; 8 bases align to TRBD1. J lost 4 bases, V lost 4 bases, and 10 bases had no gene match. CDR3 length: 15 residues. The germline V gene encodes CDR1 SGHRS and CDR2 YFSETQ. CDR3 sequence (DNA): TGCGCCAGCAGCCAAACTGGACAGGGACAATACGAGCAGTACTTC. Translated: CASSQTGQGQYEQYF.

The table lists this clonotype with a few counts. The V gene is TRBV30, the J gene TRBJ1-4; 7 bases are shared with TRBD1. Germline values: CDR1 GTSNPN, CDR2 SVGIG (reference sequence). The CDR3 length is 13 residues. Trimming at V came to 2 bases and at J to 8 bases, leaving 5 bases not matched to a gene. CDR3 residues: CAWSRQGGEKLFF. The CDR3 DNA reads as TGTGCCTGGAGTCGACAGGGCGGAGAAAAACTGTTTTTT.

The chain employs TRBV13 and TRBJ2-7, with D perhaps matching TRBD2 (5 bases). Per germline, CDR1 PRHDT and CDR2 FYEKMQ (reference sequence). This CDR3 has 15 amino acids. Between the trimmed V and J ends, which lost 1 base and 6 bases, there was a span of 16 bases. The CDR3 DNA reads TGTGCCAGCAGCTTAGTTGGACGGGGTGCGGGCGAGCAGTACTTC. Protein sequence: CASSLVGRGAGEQYF.

The chain recombines TRBV7-2 with TRBJ2-5, with D possibly matching TRBD1 (5 bases). Near its end, the DNA agrees better with TRBJ2-1, so the J call may be wrong. This CDR3 comprises 12 residues. Germline V gene data show CDR1 as SGHTA and CDR2 as FQGNSA. The CDR3 here is CASSRDRGEQFF. The CDR3 nucleotides are TGTGCCAGCAGTCGTGACAGAGGTGAGCAGTTCTTC.

This clonotype was seen at least ten times. V gene TRBV6-9 combines with J gene TRBJ2-5; D is possibly TRBD2 (7 bases). V was shortened by 3 bases and J by 5 bases, with 10 bases between the two germline ends. CDR1 MNHGY and CDR2 SVAAGI come from the germline V gene. This CDR3 contains 13 residues. The chain's CDR3 is CASSYGGPETQYF. In DNA, the CDR3 is TGTGCCAGCAGTTACGGGGGGCCGGAGACCCAGTACTTC.

This clonotype was seen only a few times. This sequence joins TRBV28 and TRBJ1-3; D is perhaps TRBD1 (5 bases). Germline CDR1 reads MDHEN; CDR2 reads SYDVKM. This CDR3 spans 13 amino acids. Deletions cut 1 base from V and 7 bases from J, with 8 bases between. Here the CDR3 DNA reads TGTGCCAGCAGTTTATTGCAGGGTAACACCATATATTTT. Its translation: CASSLLQGNTIYF.

This clonotype was picked up many times. The CDR3 sequence: CASRRSGGPLHF. The CDR3 coding sequence is TGTGCCAGCAGACGGTCCGGGGGACCCCTCCACTTT. The chain uses TRBV27 and TRBJ1-6; weak D call: TRBD1 (5 bases). The CDR3 contains 12 residues. V was cut by 6 bases and J by 12 bases, with 12 bases left in between. Germline V gene lookup returns CDR1 MNHEY and CDR2 SMNVEV (reference sequence).

V usage is TRBV7-2 and J usage is TRBJ2-1; TRBD2 is a possible D gene (5 bases). The length of the CDR3 is 17 residues. The V and J ends lost 1 base and 7 bases respectively, with 20 bases between them. CDR1 is SGHTA, CDR2 FQGNSA, per germline. DNA of the CDR3: TGTGCCAGCAGCTTAGGGCCAGGTCGGGATATCGGGAATGAGCAGTTCTTC. This gives the protein CASSLGPGRDIGNEQFF.